The TCR beta chain under discussion was sequenced for a study of shared clonotypes between healthy human individuals. In replicate PCRs of unsorted PBMC, 300 ng DNA, roughly 30,000 T cell genomes, was used. Ten immunoSEQ deep assay plates were used to sequence unsorted PBMC DNA. Some clones are missing from TCRdb's copy, which holds only in-frame ones; the method was immunoSEQ multiplex PCR. The sample consists of about 450,000 clones, roughly 78% of them appearing once. Sample: PBMCs. The receptor was derived from a woman aged 40 to 55 in good health. Some clones in this sample may be carry-over from other donors' samples.

The CDR3: CASSLAGTANTEAFF. The CDR3 DNA reads TGTGCCAGCAGCTTAGCCGGGACGGCCAACACTGAAGCTTTCTTT. The rearrangement joins TRBV7-9 to TRBJ1-1, with D possibly matching TRBD1 (5 bases). The CDR3 has 15 residues. V shed 0 bases and J shed 2 bases, with 10 bases lying between them. Germline loops: CDR1 SEHNR, CDR2 FQNEAQ (reference sequence).